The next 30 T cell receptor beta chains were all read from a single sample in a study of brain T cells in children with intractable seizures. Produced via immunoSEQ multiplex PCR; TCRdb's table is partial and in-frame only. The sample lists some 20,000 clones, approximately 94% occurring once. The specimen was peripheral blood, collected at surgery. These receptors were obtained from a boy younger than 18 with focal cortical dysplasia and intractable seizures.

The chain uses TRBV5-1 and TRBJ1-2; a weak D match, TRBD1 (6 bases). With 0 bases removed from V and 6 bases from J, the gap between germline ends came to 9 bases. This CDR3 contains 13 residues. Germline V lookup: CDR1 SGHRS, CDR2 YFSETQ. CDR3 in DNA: TGCGCCAGCAGCTTGGCTGCAGGGGATGGCTACACCTTC. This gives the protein CASSLAAGDGYTF.

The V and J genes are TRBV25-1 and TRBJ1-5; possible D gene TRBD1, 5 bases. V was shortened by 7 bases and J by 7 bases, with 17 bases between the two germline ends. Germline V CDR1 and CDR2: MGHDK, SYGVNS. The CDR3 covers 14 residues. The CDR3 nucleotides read TGTGCCAGCACCCCGGGGGGGGTGGGGCAGCCCCAGCATTTT. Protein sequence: CASTPGGVGQPQHF.

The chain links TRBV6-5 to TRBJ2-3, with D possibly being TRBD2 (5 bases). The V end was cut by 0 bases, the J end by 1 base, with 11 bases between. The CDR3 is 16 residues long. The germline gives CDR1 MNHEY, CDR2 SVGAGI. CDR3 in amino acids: CASSYSTGIGTDTQYF. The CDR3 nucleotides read TGTGCCAGCAGTTACTCGACGGGAATAGGCACAGATACGCAGTATTTT.

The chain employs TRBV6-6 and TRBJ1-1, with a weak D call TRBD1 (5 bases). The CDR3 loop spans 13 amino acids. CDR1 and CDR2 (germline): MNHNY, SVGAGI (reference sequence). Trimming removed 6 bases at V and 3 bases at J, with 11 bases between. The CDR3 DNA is TGTGCCAGCAGAGGGCCGGGGGACACTGAAGCTTTCTTT. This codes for CASRGPGDTEAFF.

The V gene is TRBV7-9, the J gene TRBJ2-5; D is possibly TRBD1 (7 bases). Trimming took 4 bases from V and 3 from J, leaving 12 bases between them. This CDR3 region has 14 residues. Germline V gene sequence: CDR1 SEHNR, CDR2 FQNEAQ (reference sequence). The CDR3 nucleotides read TGTGCCAGCAGCTCGCAGGGGGGAGAAGAGACCCAGTACTTC. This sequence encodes CASSSQGGEETQYF.

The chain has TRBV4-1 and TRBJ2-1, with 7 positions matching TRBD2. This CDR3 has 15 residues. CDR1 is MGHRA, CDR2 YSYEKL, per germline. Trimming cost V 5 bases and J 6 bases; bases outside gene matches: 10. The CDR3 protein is CASSDSPGRGNEQFF. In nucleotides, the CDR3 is TGCGCCAGCAGCGACAGCCCAGGGAGGGGCAATGAGCAGTTCTTC.

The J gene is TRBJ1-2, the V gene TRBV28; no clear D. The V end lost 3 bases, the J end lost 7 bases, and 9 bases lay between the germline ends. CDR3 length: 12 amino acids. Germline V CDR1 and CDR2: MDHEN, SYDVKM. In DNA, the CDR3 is TGTGCCAGCAGTTTGCGGGCTAGTGGCTACACCTTC. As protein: CASSLRASGYTF.

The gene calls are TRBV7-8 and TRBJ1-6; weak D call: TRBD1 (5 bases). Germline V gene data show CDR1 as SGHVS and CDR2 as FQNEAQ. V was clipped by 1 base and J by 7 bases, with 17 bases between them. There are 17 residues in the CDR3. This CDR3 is CASSLEAGPSRNSPLHF. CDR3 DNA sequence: TGTGCCAGCAGCTTAGAAGCGGGGCCATCGAGAAATTCACCCCTCCACTTT.

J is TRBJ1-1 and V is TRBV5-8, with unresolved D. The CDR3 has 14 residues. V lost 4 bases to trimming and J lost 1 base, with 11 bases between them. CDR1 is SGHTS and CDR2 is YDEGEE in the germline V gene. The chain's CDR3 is CASSRATANTEAFF. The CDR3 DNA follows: TGTGCCAGCAGCCGGGCTACGGCGAACACTGAAGCTTTCTTT.

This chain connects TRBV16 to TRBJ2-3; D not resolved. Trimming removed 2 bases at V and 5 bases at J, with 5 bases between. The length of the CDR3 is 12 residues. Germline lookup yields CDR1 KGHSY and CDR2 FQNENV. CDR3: CASSQDGDTQYF. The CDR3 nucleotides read TGTGCCAGCAGCCAAGACGGAGATACGCAGTATTTT.

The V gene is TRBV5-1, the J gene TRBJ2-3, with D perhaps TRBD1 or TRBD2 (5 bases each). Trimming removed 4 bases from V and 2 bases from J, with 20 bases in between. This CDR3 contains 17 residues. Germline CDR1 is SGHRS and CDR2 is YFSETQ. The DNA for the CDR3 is TGCGCCAGCAGCGCGCCCGGTGGGGGTTTCCACACAGATACGCAGTATTTT. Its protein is CASSAPGGGFHTDTQYF.

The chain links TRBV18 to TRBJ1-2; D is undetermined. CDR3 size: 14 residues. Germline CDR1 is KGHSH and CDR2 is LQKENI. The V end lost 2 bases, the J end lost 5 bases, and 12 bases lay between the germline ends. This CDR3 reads CASSPSAIGYGYTF. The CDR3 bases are TGTGCCAGCTCACCATCGGCCATCGGATATGGCTACACCTTC. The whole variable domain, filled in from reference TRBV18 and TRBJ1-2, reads NAGVMQNPRHLVRRRGQEARLRCSPMKGHSHVYWYRQLPEEGLKFMVYLQKENIIDESGMPKERFSAEFPKEGPSILRIQQVVRGDSAAYFCASSPSAIGYGYTFGSGTRLTVV.

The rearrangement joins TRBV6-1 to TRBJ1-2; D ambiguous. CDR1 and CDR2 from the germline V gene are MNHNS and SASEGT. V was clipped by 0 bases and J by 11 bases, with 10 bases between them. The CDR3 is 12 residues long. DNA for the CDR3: TGTGCCAGCAGTGAAGCTTACAGCCGGTACACCTTC. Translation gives CASSEAYSRYTF.

CDR3 sequence: CASRPKTGDGNTGELFF. The CDR3 region has the DNA TGTGCCAGCAGACCCAAGACAGGTGATGGGAACACCGGGGAGCTGTTTTTT. This rearrangement joins TRBV25-1 to TRBJ2-2; weak D call: TRBD1 (6 bases). The CDR3 sequence is 17 residues long. The ends were cut back, 6 bases at V and 1 base at J, with 18 bases in the middle. Germline V lookup: CDR1 MGHDK, CDR2 SYGVNS.

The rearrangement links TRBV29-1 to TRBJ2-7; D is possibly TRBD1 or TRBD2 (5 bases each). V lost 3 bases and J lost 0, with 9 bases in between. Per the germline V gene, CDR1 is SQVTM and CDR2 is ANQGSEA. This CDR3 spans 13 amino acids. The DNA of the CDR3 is TGCAGCGTTGATTTCGGGACCTCCTACGAGCAGTACTTC. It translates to CSVDFGTSYEQYF.

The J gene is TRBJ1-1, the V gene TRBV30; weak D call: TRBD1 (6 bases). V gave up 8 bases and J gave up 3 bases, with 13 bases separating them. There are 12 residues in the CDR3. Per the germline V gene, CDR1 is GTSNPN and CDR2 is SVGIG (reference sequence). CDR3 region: CARNRVDTEAFF. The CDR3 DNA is TGTGCCCGCAACAGGGTTGACACTGAAGCTTTCTTT.

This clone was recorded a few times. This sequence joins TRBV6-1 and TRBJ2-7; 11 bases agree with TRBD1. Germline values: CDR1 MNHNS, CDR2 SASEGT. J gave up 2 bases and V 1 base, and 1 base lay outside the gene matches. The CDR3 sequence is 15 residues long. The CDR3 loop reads CASSEGTGGAYEQYV. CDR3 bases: TGTGCCAGCAGTGAAGGGACAGGGGGCGCCTACGAGCAGTACGTC.

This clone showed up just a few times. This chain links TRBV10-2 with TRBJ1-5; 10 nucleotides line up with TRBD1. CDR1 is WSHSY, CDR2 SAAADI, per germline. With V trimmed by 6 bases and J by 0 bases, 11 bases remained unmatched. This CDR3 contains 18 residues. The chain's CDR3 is CASSLDRGRAYSNQPQHF. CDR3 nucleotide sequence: TGCGCCAGCAGCCTCGACAGGGGGCGGGCTTATAGCAATCAGCCCCAGCATTTT.

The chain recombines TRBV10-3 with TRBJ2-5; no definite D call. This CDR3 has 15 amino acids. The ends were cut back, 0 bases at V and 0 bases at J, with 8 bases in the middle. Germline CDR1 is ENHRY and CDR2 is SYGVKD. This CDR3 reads CAISESMHHQETQYF. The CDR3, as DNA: TGTGCCATCAGTGAGTCGATGCACCACCAAGAGACCCAGTACTTC.

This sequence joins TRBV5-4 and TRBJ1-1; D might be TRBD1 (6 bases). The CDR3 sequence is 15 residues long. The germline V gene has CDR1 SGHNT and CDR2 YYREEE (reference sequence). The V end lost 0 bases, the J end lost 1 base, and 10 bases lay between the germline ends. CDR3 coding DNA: TGTGCCAGCAGCTTGGGGGGGCTGGGGAACACTGAAGCTTTCTTT. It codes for CASSLGGLGNTEAFF.

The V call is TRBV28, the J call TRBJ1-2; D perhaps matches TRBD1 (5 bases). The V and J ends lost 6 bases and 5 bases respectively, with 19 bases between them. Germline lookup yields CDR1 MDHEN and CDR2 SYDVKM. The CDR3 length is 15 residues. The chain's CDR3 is CASRDGGVVAYGYTF. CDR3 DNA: TGTGCCAGCAGGGACGGAGGGGTGGTGGCTTATGGCTACACCTTC.

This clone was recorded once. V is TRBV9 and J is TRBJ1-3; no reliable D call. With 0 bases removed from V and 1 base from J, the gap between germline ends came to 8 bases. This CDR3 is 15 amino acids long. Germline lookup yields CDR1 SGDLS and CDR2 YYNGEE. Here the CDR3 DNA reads TGTGCCAGCAGCGTAGATTTCGGATCTGGAAACACCATATATTTT. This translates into CASSVDFGSGNTIYF.

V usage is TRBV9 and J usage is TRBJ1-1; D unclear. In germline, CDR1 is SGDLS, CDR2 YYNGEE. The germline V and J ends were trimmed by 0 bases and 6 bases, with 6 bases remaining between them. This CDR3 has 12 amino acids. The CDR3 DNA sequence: TGTGCCAGCAGCGTAGGGAGCTCTGAAGCTTTCTTT. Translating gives CASSVGSSEAFF. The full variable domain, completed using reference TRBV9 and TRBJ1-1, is DSGVTQTPKHLITATGQRVTLRCSPRSGDLSVYWYQQSLDQGLQFLIQYYNGEERAKGNILERFSAQQFPDLHSELNLSSLELGDSALYFCASSVGSSEAFFGQGTRLTVV.

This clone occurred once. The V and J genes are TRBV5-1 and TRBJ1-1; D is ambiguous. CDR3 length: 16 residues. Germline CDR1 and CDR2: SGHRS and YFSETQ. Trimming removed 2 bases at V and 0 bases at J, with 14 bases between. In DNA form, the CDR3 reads TGCGCCAGCAGCTTTCATACCGTAGGCGTGAACACTGAAGCTTTCTTT. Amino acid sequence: CASSFHTVGVNTEAFF.

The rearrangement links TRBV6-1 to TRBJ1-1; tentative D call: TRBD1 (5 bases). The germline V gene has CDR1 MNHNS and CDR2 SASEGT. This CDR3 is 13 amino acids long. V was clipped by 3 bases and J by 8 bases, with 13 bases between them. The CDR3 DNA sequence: TGTGCCAGCAGTGATGGGGGGAAGCCAGAAGCTTTCTTT. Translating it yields CASSDGGKPEAFF.

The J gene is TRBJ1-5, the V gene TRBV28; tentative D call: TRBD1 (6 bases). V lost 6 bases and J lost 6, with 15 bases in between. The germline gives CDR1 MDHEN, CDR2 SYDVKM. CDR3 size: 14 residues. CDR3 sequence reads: CASSGGGSGQPQHF. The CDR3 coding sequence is TGTGCCAGCAGCGGAGGGGGGTCGGGTCAGCCCCAGCATTTT.

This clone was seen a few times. The CDR3 region is CASSFEHLAVETQYF. DNA for the CDR3: TGTGCCAGCAGCTTCGAGCACCTAGCGGTAGAGACCCAGTACTTC. The J gene is TRBJ2-5, the V gene TRBV11-2; TRBD2 matches at 7 bases. The germline CDR1 and CDR2 sequences are SGHAT and FQNNGV. The CDR3 length is 15 residues. V trimming: 3 bases; J trimming: 4 bases; junction bases outside the gene matches: 8.

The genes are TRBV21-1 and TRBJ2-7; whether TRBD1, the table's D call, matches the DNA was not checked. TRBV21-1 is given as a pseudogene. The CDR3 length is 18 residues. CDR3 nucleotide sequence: TGTGCCCGCGGGTTGGGACAGGTACTGATGATAACCTCCTACGAGCAGTACGTC. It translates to CARGLGQVLMITSYEQYV.

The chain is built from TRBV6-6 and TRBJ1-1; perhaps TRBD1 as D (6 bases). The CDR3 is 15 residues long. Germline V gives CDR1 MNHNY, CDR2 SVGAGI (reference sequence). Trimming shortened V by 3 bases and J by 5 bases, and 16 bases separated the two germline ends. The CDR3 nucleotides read TGTGCCAGCAGTTATTGGGGGGCCCCAAGAACTGAAGCTTTCTTT. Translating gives CASSYWGAPRTEAFF.

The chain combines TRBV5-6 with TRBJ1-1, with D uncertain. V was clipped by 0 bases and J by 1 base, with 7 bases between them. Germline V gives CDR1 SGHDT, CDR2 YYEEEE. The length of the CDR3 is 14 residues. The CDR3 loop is CASSLVRENTEAFF. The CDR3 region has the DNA TGTGCCAGCAGCTTGGTTAGGGAGAACACTGAAGCTTTCTTT.